This T cell receptor beta chain was captured in a study of T-cell memory formation after mild COVID-19. Overall study context: Each donor largely had its own TCR clusters. Study-level findings and limits: Some SARS-CoV-2-responding clones were already detected in memory before infection. Clones shrinking between day 15 and 85 showed a balanced CD4/CD8 split, and those that grew later tilted toward CD4+. CD4+ contracting clones were found mainly in CM and EM, and CD8+ ones in EMRA.

Worth noting for this clonotype: Its antigen is not identified.

Trimming stripped 0 bases from V and 5 bases from J, with 10 bases between. The CDR3 spans 14 residues. The germline V gene encodes CDR1 SEHNR and CDR2 FQNEAQ (reference sequence). In TCRdb, the 5' RACE reads were re-called with MiXCR into one record per CDR3 protein. The table includes 280,000 or so distinct CDR3 sequences, less than 9.5% detected once. The clonotype originates from a young man who had mild COVID-19 (a few samples of this study predate the infection). Cell type and time point are not known. Input material: PBMCs or a T cell subset sorted from them (not recorded which). The chain employs TRBV7-9 and TRBJ1-1, with D possibly TRBD1 on 5 matching bases. In DNA, the CDR3 is TGTGCCAGCAGCTTAGCCGGGGGAGGGACTGAAGCTTTCTTT. Protein sequence: CASSLAGGGTEAFF.